This TCR beta chain is drawn from a study of Graves' ophthalmopathy and Graves' hyperthyroidism. Study observations and caveats: Blood repertoires reportedly contained most expanded thyroid clonotypes above 0.001 frequency.

Germline V gene data show CDR1 as SGDLS and CDR2 as YYNGEE. V dropped 0 bases and J dropped 7 bases, with 16 bases sitting between them. There are 15 residues in the CDR3. Beta-chain TCR CDR3 regions were amplified from RNA transcripts. Following a first-round RT-PCR that used HTBI primers, a second-round multiplex PCR was carried out. One entry per CDR3 protein, called by TCRdb with MiXCR from the multiplex PCR reads. The repertoire has more than 300,000 distinct CDR3 sequences, roughly 15% of them found once; the top ten carry around 7%. This clonotype was detected many times. Its antigen is unidentified. Stable hyperthyroidism was defined by absence of ophthalmopathy within 18 months of follow-up. Out of around 10 ml of fresh peripheral blood, PBMCs were obtained.

This rearrangement joins TRBV9 to TRBJ1-2; possible D gene TRBD1, 5 bases. This TCR was recovered from a woman younger than 30 with stable Graves' hyperthyroidism. What was sequenced was peripheral blood. CDR3 in amino acids: CASSVDVGEGLGYTF. The DNA of the CDR3 is TGTGCCAGCAGCGTAGATGTAGGGGAGGGCCTTGGCTACACCTTC.